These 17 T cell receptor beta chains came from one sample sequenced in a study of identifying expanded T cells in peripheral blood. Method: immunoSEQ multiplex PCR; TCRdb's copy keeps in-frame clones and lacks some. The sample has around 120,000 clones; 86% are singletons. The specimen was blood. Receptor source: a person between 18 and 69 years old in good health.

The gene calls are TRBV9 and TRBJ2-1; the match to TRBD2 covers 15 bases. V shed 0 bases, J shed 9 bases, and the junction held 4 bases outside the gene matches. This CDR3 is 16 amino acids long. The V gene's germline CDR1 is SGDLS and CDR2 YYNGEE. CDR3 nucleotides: TGTGCCAGCAGCGTAGGGACTAGCGGGGGGGCCTTTGAGCAGTTCTTC. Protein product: CASSVGTSGGAFEQFF.

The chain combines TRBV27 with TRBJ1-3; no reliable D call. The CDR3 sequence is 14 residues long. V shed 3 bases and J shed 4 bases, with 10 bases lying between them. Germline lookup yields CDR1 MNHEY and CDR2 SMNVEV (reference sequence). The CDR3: CASSLLAGGNTIYF. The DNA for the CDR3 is TGTGCCAGCAGTTTGTTGGCAGGAGGAAACACCATATATTTT.

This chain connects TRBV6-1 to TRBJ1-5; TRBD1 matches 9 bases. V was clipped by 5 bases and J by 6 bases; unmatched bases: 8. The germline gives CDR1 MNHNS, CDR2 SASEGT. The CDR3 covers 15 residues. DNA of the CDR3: TGTGCCAGCAGTCTAAGGGGACAGGGTAGTCAGCCCCAGCATTTT. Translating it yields CASSLRGQGSQPQHF.

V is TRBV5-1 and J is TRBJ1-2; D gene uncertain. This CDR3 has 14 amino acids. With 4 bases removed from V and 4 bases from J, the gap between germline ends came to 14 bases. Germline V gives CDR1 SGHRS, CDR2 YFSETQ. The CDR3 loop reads CASSPSLGAYGYTF. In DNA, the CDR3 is TGCGCCAGCAGCCCCTCCCTTGGAGCCTATGGCTACACCTTC.

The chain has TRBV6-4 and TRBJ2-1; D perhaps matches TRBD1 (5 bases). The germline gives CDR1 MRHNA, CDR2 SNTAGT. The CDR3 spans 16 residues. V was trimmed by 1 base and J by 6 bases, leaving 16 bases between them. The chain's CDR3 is CASSDWPATVINEQFF. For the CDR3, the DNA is TGTGCCAGCAGTGACTGGCCCGCGACAGTCATCAATGAGCAGTTCTTC.

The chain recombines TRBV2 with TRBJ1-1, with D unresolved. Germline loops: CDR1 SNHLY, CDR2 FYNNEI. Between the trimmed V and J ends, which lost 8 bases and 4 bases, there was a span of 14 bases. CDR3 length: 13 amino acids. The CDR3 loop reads CASWREGATEAFF. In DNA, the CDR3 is TGTGCCAGCTGGAGAGAGGGAGCCACTGAAGCTTTCTTT.

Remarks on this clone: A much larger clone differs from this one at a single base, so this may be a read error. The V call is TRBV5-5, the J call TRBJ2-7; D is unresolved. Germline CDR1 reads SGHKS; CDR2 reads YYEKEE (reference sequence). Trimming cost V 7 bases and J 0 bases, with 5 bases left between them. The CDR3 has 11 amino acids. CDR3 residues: CASGDSYEQYF. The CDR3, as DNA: TGTGCCAGCGGGGACTCCTACGAGCAGTACTTC.

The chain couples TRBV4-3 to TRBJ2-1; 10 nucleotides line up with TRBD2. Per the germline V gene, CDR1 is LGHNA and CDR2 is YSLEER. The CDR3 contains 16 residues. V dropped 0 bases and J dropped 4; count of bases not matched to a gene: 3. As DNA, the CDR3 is TGCGCCAGCAGCCAAGAAGGGACTAGCGCGTACAATGAGCAGTTCTTC. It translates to CASSQEGTSAYNEQFF.

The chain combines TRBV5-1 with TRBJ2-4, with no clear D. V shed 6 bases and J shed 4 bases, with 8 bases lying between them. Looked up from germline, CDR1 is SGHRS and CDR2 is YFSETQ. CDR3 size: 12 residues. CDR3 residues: CASKDGKNIQYF. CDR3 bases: TGCGCCAGCAAAGATGGGAAAAACATTCAGTACTTC.

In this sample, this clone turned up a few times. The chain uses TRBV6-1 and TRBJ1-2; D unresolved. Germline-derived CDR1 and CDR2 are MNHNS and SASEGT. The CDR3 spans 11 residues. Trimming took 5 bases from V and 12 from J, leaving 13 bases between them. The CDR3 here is CASSLYRNHTF. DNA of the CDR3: TGTGCCAGCAGTCTATATCGGAACCACACCTTC.

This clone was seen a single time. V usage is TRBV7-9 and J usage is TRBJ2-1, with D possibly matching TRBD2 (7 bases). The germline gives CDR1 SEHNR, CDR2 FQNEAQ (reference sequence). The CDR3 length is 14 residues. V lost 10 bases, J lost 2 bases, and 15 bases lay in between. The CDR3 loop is CAIQERDTYNEQFF. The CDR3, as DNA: TGTGCCATCCAAGAGCGGGACACCTACAATGAGCAGTTCTTC.

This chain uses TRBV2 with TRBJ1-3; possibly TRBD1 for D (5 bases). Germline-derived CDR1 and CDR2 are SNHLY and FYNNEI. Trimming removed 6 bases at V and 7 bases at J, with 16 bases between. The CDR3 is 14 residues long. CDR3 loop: CASRVRGGLNTIYF. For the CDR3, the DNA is TGTGCCAGCAGGGTAAGGGGAGGATTGAACACCATATATTTT.

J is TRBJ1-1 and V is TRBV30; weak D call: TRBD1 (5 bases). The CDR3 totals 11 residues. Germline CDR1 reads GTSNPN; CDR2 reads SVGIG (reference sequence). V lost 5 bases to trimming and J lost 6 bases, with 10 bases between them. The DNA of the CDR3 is TGTGCCTGGGCAGGGAGCTCTGAAGCTTTCTTT. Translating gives CAWAGSSEAFF.

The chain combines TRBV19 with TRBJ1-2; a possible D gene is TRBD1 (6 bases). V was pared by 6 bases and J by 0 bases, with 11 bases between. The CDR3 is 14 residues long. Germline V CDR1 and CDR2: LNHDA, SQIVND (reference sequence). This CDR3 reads CASRLDSANYGYTF. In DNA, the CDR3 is TGTGCCAGTAGACTGGACAGCGCTAACTATGGCTACACCTTC.

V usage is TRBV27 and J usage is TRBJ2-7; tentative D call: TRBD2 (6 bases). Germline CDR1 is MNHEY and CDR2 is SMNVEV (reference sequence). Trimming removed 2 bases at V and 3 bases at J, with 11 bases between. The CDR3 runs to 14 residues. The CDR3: CASSLAGPIYEQYF. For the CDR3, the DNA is TGTGCCAGCAGTTTAGCGGGACCCATCTACGAGCAGTACTTC.

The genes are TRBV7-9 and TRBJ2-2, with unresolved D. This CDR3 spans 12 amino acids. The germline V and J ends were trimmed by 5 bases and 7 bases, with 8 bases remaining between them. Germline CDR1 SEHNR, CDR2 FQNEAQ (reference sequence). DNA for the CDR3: TGTGCCAGCAGCCGGCAGATCGGGGAGCTGTTTTTT. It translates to CASSRQIGELFF.

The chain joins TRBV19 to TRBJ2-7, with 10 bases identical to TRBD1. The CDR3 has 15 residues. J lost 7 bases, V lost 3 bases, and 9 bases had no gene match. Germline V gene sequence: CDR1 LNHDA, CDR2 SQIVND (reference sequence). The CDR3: CASSIPGTGVGEQYF. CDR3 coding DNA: TGTGCCAGTAGTATCCCCGGGACAGGGGTGGGTGAGCAGTACTTC. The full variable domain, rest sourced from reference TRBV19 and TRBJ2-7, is DGGITQSPKYLFRKEGQNVTLSCEQNLNHDAMYWYRQDPGQGLRLIYYSQIVNDFQKGDIAEGYSVSREKKESFPLTVTSAQKNPTAFYLCASSIPGTGVGEQYFGPGTRLTVT.